Below are 16 T cell receptor beta chains sequenced from a single sample in a study of regulatory T cells in long-lasting Graves disease. CDR3-region Arm-PCR and iRepertoire HTBI primers produced the TCR beta libraries. TCRdb reprocessed the multiplex PCR reads with MiXCR, giving one entry per CDR3 protein. The sample has over 300,000 distinct CDR3 sequences, about a sixth seen once. Noted time point: newly diagnosed GD, antithyroid drugs for less than 3 months. After RNA was extracted from PBMCs, the TCR library was made from it. The specimen comprised peripheral blood mononuclear cells (PBMCs), sampled at new diagnosis, from a patient treated with antithyroid drugs. These receptors all come from a female donor with Graves disease.

The V and J genes are TRBV2 and TRBJ2-3, with D unclear. CDR3 length equals 16 residues. Germline values: CDR1 SNHLY, CDR2 FYNNEI. The V end was cut by 1 base, the J end by 0 bases, with 11 bases between. CDR3 sequence: CASSEGPATSTDTQYF. The CDR3 nucleotides are TGTGCCAGCAGTGAAGGGCCAGCGACTAGCACAGATACGCAGTATTTT.

The chain combines TRBV29-1 with TRBJ2-2, with D unclear. The ends were cut back, 4 bases at V and 2 bases at J, with 5 bases in the middle. CDR3 length equals 12 residues. Germline-derived CDR1 and CDR2 are SQVTM and ANQGSEA. CDR3: CSVVHNTGELFF. The DNA of the CDR3 is TGCAGCGTTGTACACAACACCGGGGAGCTGTTTTTT.

The chain is built from TRBV9 and TRBJ1-1; possibly TRBD1 for D (5 bases). Germline loops: CDR1 SGDLS, CDR2 YYNGEE. The ends were cut back, 0 bases at V and 5 bases at J, with 8 bases in the middle. The CDR3 has 13 residues. CDR3 sequence: CASSVGGLTEAFF. In DNA form, the CDR3 reads TGTGCCAGCAGCGTAGGGGGACTTACTGAAGCTTTCTTT.

This clonotype was detected many times. This sequence joins TRBV2 and TRBJ2-2, with 9 nucleotides matching TRBD1. J was trimmed by 5 bases and V by 6 bases; bases with no gene match: 19. CDR1 SNHLY and CDR2 FYNNEI come from the germline V gene. This CDR3 comprises 19 residues. In DNA form, the CDR3 reads TGTGCCAGCAGGTTTGCTCCCAACAGGGGGCGAGGGGAGACCGGGGAGCTGTTTTTT. It translates to CASRFAPNRGRGETGELFF.

Ten or more counts support this clonotype. The chain is built from TRBV5-1 and TRBJ2-3; D is uncertain. This CDR3 is 15 amino acids long. The germline V gene has CDR1 SGHRS and CDR2 YFSETQ. The V end lost 4 bases, the J end lost 2 bases, and 14 bases lay between the germline ends. The CDR3 region is CASSLTYRSTDTQYF. DNA for the CDR3: TGCGCCAGCAGCCTGACCTATAGGTCCACAGATACGCAGTATTTT.

The rearrangement links TRBV4-1 to TRBJ2-5; D possibly corresponds to TRBD2 (5 bases). Germline V lookup: CDR1 MGHRA, CDR2 YSYEKL. This CDR3 region has 12 residues. V gave up 6 bases and J gave up 5 bases, with 10 bases separating them. The DNA of the CDR3 is TGCGCCAGCAGGGGAGTGCAGGAGACCCAGTACTTC. Translation gives CASRGVQETQYF.

This clonotype showed up many times. The chain combines TRBV4-3 with TRBJ2-5; 7 positions agree with TRBD2. V was pared by 0 bases and J by 4 bases, with 2 bases of the junction left unmatched. The CDR3 sequence is 14 residues long. Germline CDR1 LGHNA, CDR2 YSLEER. CDR3 DNA: TGCGCCAGCAGCCAAGAAGGCGGGAGAGAGACCCAGTACTTC. Translated, it gives CASSQEGGRETQYF.

This clonotype was seen repeatedly, ten times or more. This chain connects TRBV5-1 to TRBJ2-7, with 7 bases matching TRBD1. This CDR3 has 14 amino acids. The V and J ends lost 5 bases and 3 bases, in that order; junction bases with no gene match: 8. CDR1 and CDR2 (germline): SGHRS, YFSETQ. The CDR3 protein is CASSPGTAHYEQYF. The CDR3 nucleotides are TGCGCCAGCAGTCCCGGGACAGCACACTACGAGCAGTACTTC.

This clonotype has ten or more counts. V and J are TRBV5-1 and TRBJ1-1, with D hard to call. The V gene's germline CDR1 is SGHRS and CDR2 YFSETQ. Trimming removed 0 bases at V and 4 bases at J, with 10 bases between. The length of the CDR3 is 14 residues. CDR3 in DNA: TGCGCCAGCAGCTTGGCCTCAGTCAGCACTGAAGCTTTCTTT. Residues: CASSLASVSTEAFF.

This clonotype came up many times. The J gene is TRBJ1-6, the V gene TRBV2; D unclear. This CDR3 comprises 14 residues. Germline V gene lookup returns CDR1 SNHLY and CDR2 FYNNEI. Trimming took off 6 bases at V and 9 bases at J, with 15 bases between the two ends. The DNA of the CDR3 is TGTGCCAGCAGCGCAGAAACGGTCGGTTCACCCCTCCACTTT. Translation: CASSAETVGSPLHF.

The chain has TRBV18 and TRBJ2-2; maybe TRBD2 (5 bases). Per germline, CDR1 KGHSH and CDR2 LQKENI. V dropped 4 bases and J dropped 3 bases, with 15 bases sitting between them. This CDR3 has 16 residues. The DNA for the CDR3 is TGTGCCAGCTCACAGCGGAGCCCCCTTGACACCGGGGAGCTGTTTTTT. Translated, it gives CASSQRSPLDTGELFF.

This clonotype was observed many times. The chain joins TRBV12-3 or TRBV12-4 to TRBJ1-6; TRBD1 matches at 7 bases. The CDR3 is 13 amino acids. V gave up 6 bases and J gave up 6 bases; unmatched junction bases: 2. The DNA for the CDR3 is TGTGCCAGCAGGGGGGACAGTAATTCACCCCTCCACTTT. Translation gives CASRGDSNSPLHF.

This clonotype occurred a few times. A much larger clone differs by one base, so this may be a read error. The J gene is TRBJ1-4, the V gene TRBV7-2; D uncertain. Trimming removed 1 base from V and 3 bases from J, with 18 bases in between. CDR3 size: 18 residues. Germline V gives CDR1 SGHTA, CDR2 FQGNSA. CDR3 in amino acids: CASSLVLFLGLSNEKLFF. CDR3 coding DNA: TGTGCCAGCAGCTTAGTTCTTTTCTTGGGTCTATCTAATGAAAAACTGTTTTTT.

In this sample, this clonotype turned up a few times. The V gene is TRBV3-1, the J gene TRBJ1-4; D is possibly TRBD1 (5 bases). V dropped 1 base and J dropped 2 bases, with 20 bases sitting between them. Germline values: CDR1 LGHDT, CDR2 YNNKEL (reference sequence). This CDR3 is 19 amino acids long. In nucleotides, the CDR3 is TGTGCCAGCAGCCAAGGGATGATCTCCTGGGGGTTCACTAATGAAAAACTGTTTTTT. Amino acids: CASSQGMISWGFTNEKLFF.

This clonotype was detected many times. The chain carries TRBV7-9 and TRBJ1-1; D gene ambiguous. V was cut by 3 bases and J by 3 bases, with 14 bases left in between. Germline CDR1 reads SEHNR; CDR2 reads FQNEAQ (reference sequence). The CDR3 runs 15 residues. The CDR3: CASSLVGSRDTEAFF. In DNA form, the CDR3 reads TGTGCCAGCAGCTTGGTGGGCTCGAGGGACACTGAAGCTTTCTTT.

A note on this clonotype: This may be a read error, as it is one base from a much larger clone. Without the conserved terminal phenylalanine or tryptophan, this CDR3 likely stems from a read error. The rearrangement joins TRBV13 to TRBJ2-7; 7 bases are shared with TRBD2. Germline values: CDR1 PRHDT, CDR2 FYEKMQ (reference sequence). Losses at the gene ends were 4 bases for V and 4 bases for J; bases not matched to a gene: 7. The length of the CDR3 is 14 residues. Here the CDR3 DNA reads TGTGCCAGCAGCTCCGCTAGCGGTATTTACGAGCAGTACCTC. Translated: CASSSASGIYEQYL.